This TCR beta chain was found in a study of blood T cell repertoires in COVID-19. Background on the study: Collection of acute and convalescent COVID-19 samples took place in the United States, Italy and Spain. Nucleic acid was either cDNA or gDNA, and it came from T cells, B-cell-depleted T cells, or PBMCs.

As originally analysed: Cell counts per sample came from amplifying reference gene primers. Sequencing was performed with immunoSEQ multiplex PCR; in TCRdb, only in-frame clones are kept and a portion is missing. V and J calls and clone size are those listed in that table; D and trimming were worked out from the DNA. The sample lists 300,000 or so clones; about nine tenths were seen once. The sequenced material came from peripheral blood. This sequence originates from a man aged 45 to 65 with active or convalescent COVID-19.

In DNA form, the CDR3 reads TGTGCCAGCAGTTACCTAGGACAGGACCTCCACTTT. Translated: CASSYLGQDLHF. V gene TRBV6-5 combines with J gene TRBJ1-6; 7 bases align to TRBD1. In germline, CDR1 is MNHEY, CDR2 SVGAGI. With 2 bases clipped from V and 15 bases from J, the junction kept 4 bases outside the gene matches. The CDR3 is made up of 12 amino acids.